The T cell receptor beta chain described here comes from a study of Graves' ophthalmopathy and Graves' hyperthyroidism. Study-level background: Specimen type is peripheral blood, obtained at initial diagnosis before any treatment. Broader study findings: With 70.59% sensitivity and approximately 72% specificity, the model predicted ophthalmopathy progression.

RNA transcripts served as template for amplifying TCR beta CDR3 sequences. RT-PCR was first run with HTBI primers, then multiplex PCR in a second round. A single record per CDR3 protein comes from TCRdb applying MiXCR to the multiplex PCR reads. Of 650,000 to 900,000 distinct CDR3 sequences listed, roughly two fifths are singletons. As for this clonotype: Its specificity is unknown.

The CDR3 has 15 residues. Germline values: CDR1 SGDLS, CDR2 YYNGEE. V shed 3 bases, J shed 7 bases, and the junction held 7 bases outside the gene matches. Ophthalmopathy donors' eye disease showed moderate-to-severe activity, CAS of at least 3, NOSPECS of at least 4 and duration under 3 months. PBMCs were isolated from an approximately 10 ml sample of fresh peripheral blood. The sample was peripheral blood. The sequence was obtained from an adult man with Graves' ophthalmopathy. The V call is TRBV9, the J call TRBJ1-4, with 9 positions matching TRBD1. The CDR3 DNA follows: TGTGCCAGCAGCGCGGGCACAGGGGGCTTTGAAAAACTGTTTTTT. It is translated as CASSAGTGGFEKLFF.